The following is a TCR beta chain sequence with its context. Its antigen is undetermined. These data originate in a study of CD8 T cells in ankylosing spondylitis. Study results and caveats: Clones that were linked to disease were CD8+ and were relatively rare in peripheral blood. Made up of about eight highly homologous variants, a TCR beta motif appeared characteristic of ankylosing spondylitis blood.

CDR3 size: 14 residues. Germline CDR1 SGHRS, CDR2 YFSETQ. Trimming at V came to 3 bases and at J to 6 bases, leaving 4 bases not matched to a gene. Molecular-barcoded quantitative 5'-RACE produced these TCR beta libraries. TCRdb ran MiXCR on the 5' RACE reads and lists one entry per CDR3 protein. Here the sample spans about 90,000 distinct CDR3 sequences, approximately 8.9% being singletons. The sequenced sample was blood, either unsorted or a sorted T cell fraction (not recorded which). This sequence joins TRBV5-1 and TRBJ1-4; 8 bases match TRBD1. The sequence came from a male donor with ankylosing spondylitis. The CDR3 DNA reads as TGCGCCAGCAGCTCGGGACAGGTCCATGAAAAACTGTTTTTT. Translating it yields CASSSGQVHEKLFF.